These 17 T cell receptor beta chains were sequenced from one sample in a study of long-term antiretroviral therapy in people with HIV. The run of the v3.0 immunoSEQ assay was at survey level. Here immunoSEQ multiplex PCR was the method, and the copy in TCRdb shows in-frame clones only, minus some. The sample contains 25,000 to 35,000 clones, over 70% of which appear only once. The sequences come from unsorted PBMCs, collected 3.1 years after starting antiretroviral therapy. The receptors were gathered from a woman between 45 and 60 years old with HIV.

The table lists this clone with a few counts. The V call is TRBV7-9, the J call TRBJ1-2; the D is unclear. V shed 1 base and J shed 0 bases, with 12 bases lying between them. The CDR3 is 16 residues long. CDR1 SEHNR and CDR2 FQNEAQ come from the germline V gene (reference sequence). This chain's CDR3 is CASSLGFRTTNYGYTF. In DNA form, the CDR3 reads TGTGCCAGCAGCTTAGGGTTTAGAACCACTAACTATGGCTACACCTTC.

This chain joins TRBV19 and TRBJ2-3, with D possibly being TRBD1 (6 bases). This CDR3 has 14 amino acids. CDR1 is LNHDA, CDR2 SQIVND, per germline (reference sequence). V lost 5 bases and J lost 3, with 12 bases in between. CDR3 amino acids: CASSVGASTDTQYF. For the CDR3, the DNA is TGTGCCAGTAGTGTGGGGGCTAGTACAGATACGCAGTATTTT.

The sample holds a few counts of this clone. In nucleotides, the CDR3 is TGTGCCATTGGGACAGGTGATTACGAGCAGTACTTC. Its protein product is CAIGTGDYEQYF. This chain links TRBV28 with TRBJ2-7; 8 positions match TRBD1. Trimming took 10 bases from V and 4 from J; bases not matched to a gene: 6. Germline assignment: CDR1 MDHEN and CDR2 SYDVKM. The CDR3 length is 12 residues.

The sample holds a few counts of this clone. The chain employs TRBV5-5 and TRBJ1-6; D remains ambiguous. The ends were cut back, 0 bases at V and 7 bases at J, with 2 bases in the middle. The CDR3 sequence is 12 residues long. Per the germline V gene, CDR1 is SGHKS and CDR2 is YYEKEE (reference sequence). CDR3 nucleotides: TGTGCCAGCAGCTTGGGGAATTCACCCCTCCACTTT. It specifies CASSLGNSPLHF.

V is TRBV5-1 and J is TRBJ1-3; D is uncertain. V was pared by 1 base and J by 0 bases, with 14 bases between. CDR1 SGHRS and CDR2 YFSETQ come from the germline V gene. The CDR3 sequence is 17 residues long. As DNA, the CDR3 is TGCGCCAGCAGCTTGTCCCCGACATCTAGCTCTGGAAACACCATATATTTT. Translating it yields CASSLSPTSSSGNTIYF.

The V gene is TRBV6-5, the J gene TRBJ2-3; D possibly corresponds to TRBD1 (6 bases). The V gene's germline CDR1 is MNHEY and CDR2 SVGAGI. The CDR3 is made up of 15 amino acids. V was cut by 4 bases and J by 1 base, with 12 bases left in between. The CDR3 DNA reads as TGTGCCAGCAGTTCCTACAGGGTTGGCACAGATACGCAGTATTTT. Protein: CASSSYRVGTDTQYF.

The rearrangement links TRBV10-1 to TRBJ1-6; D gene unclear. CDR3 length: 13 amino acids. Germline assignment: CDR1 WNHNN and CDR2 SYGVQD (reference sequence). Trimming shortened V by 6 bases and J by 7 bases, and 10 bases separated the two germline ends. CDR3 amino acids: CASRYNRNSPLHF. The CDR3 DNA sequence: TGCGCCAGCAGATACAACAGAAATTCACCCCTCCACTTT.

This clone was seen only a few times. This chain joins TRBV7-9 and TRBJ2-7; D is possibly TRBD1 or TRBD2 (5 bases each). The CDR3 runs 13 residues. Trimming removed 4 bases at V and 5 bases at J, with 12 bases between. From germline, CDR1 is SEHNR and CDR2 FQNEAQ (reference sequence). Here the CDR3 reads CASSWGRGDEQYV. The CDR3 bases are TGTGCCAGCAGCTGGGGACGGGGCGACGAGCAGTACGTC.

The rearrangement links TRBV6-5 to TRBJ2-5; TRBD2 might be the D (6 bases). The CDR3 runs 14 residues. Germline V gene sequence: CDR1 MNHEY, CDR2 SVGAGI. V was shortened by 5 bases and J by 5 bases, with 15 bases between the two germline ends. The CDR3 protein is CASSRVEGGETQYF. In DNA, the CDR3 is TGTGCCAGCAGTCGAGTGGAGGGCGGGGAGACCCAGTACTTC.

Only one count was recorded for this clone. V and J are TRBV6-5 and TRBJ1-1; no definite D call. Germline V gene data show CDR1 as MNHEY and CDR2 as SVGAGI. This CDR3 has 12 residues. V was pared by 7 bases and J by 1 base, with 7 bases between. The CDR3 DNA is TGTGCCAGCAAACCCAGGAACACTGAAGCTTTCTTT. It specifies CASKPRNTEAFF.

J is TRBJ1-1 and V is TRBV5-1; 10 bases are shared with TRBD1. From germline, CDR1 is SGHRS and CDR2 YFSETQ. CDR3 length: 16 residues. V was clipped by 2 bases and J by 4 bases; unmatched bases: 8. CDR3 protein: CASSFGQGVAGTEAFF. The CDR3 DNA follows: TGCGCCAGCAGCTTCGGACAGGGGGTGGCGGGCACTGAAGCTTTCTTT.

V and J are TRBV5-6 and TRBJ1-6; D not certain. Trimming pared 0 bases from V and 7 bases from J, leaving 5 bases between. This CDR3 spans 13 amino acids. Germline-derived CDR1 and CDR2 are SGHDT and YYEEEE. CDR3 in amino acids: CASSLDGNSPLHF. DNA of the CDR3: TGTGCCAGCAGCTTGGACGGAAATTCACCCCTCCACTTT.

This clone was observed a single time. This chain uses TRBV6-1 with TRBJ2-1; no firm D call. The germline V gene has CDR1 MNHNS and CDR2 SASEGT. V lost 8 bases and J lost 4, with 9 bases in between. This CDR3 comprises 12 residues. The CDR3 region is CASSPEYNEQFF. The CDR3 DNA reads as TGTGCCAGCTCCCCGGAGTACAATGAGCAGTTCTTC.

This clone was recorded only once. The chain couples TRBV19 to TRBJ2-7, with no clear D. With 8 bases removed from V and 0 bases from J, the gap between germline ends came to 8 bases. Germline V gene data show CDR1 as LNHDA and CDR2 as SQIVND (reference sequence). CDR3 length: 12 residues. CDR3 sequence: CASLNFSYEQYV. The CDR3 region has the DNA TGTGCCAGTCTTAACTTCTCCTACGAGCAGTACGTC.

The chain links TRBV10-1 to TRBJ1-4; a possible D gene is TRBD1 (5 bases). Germline V gene sequence: CDR1 WNHNN, CDR2 SYGVQD (reference sequence). V lost 4 bases and J lost 0, with 9 bases in between. The length of the CDR3 is 15 residues. CDR3 in amino acids: CASSVGTATNEKLFF. The CDR3 DNA reads as TGCGCCAGCAGTGTGGGGACCGCAACTAATGAAAAACTGTTTTTT.

V usage is TRBV19 and J usage is TRBJ1-4; TRBD1 agrees at 9 bases. The CDR3 runs to 15 residues. CDR1 is LNHDA, CDR2 SQIVND, per germline (reference sequence). V trimming: 4 bases; J trimming: 6 bases; junction bases outside the gene matches: 6. The CDR3 nucleotides read TGTGCCAGTAGTAAAGGACAGGGGAAAGATGAAAAACTGTTTTTT. Translating it yields CASSKGQGKDEKLFF. The whole variable domain, remainder taken from reference TRBV19 and TRBJ1-4, is DGGITQSPKYLFRKEGQNVTLSCEQNLNHDAMYWYRQDPGQGLRLIYYSQIVNDFQKGDIAEGYSVSREKKESFPLTVTSAQKNPTAFYLCASSKGQGKDEKLFFGSGTQLSVL.

This chain links TRBV19 with TRBJ2-3; D is unclear. The CDR3 has 15 amino acids. V gave up 3 bases and J gave up 6 bases, with 16 bases separating them. Germline CDR1 LNHDA, CDR2 SQIVND (reference sequence). The CDR3 DNA reads as TGTGCCAGTAGTATGAGTCTATATGCGGTGGATACGCAGTATTTT. It specifies CASSMSLYAVDTQYF.